This paragraph covers one TCR beta chain sequence. Its antigen is not known. The sample comes from a study of regulatory T cells in long-lasting Graves disease. About the research overall: Graves' patients, diagnosed recently, had received antithyroid drugs under 3 months. Study-wide results and limits: Accuracy may have suffered from the small sample size.

Stated time point: newly diagnosed GD, antithyroid drugs for less than 3 months. PBMCs provided the RNA from which the TCR library was made. Recruitment took place at an endocrinology department in Xi'an, China. CDR3-region Arm-PCR and iRepertoire HTBI primers produced the TCR beta libraries. TCRdb redid the calling of the multiplex PCR reads with MiXCR, one entry per CDR3 protein. The repertoire holds under 250,000 distinct CDR3 sequences, with roughly 19% as singletons. A further study also used this sample, focusing on T cells in Graves' hyperthyroidism and ophthalmopathy. As reported in that work: The model predicted ophthalmopathy a median around six months before onset.

The specimen comprised peripheral blood mononuclear cells (PBMCs), sampled at new diagnosis, from a patient treated with antithyroid drugs. This TCR was recovered from a woman under 40 with Graves disease.

CDR3 loop: CASSRGGGGPADEQFF. The CDR3, as DNA: TGTGCCAGCAGCCGAGGGGGGGGAGGGCCAGCGGATGAGCAGTTCTTC. The rearrangement uses TRBV7-3 and TRBJ2-1; tentative D call: TRBD2 (7 bases). Germline V gives CDR1 SGHTA, CDR2 FQGTGA. The V end lost 5 bases, the J end lost 8 bases, and 22 bases lay between the germline ends. CDR3 length: 16 amino acids.